Following are 29 T cell receptor beta chains from one sample sequenced in a study of blood T cell repertoires in COVID-19. Assay used: immunoSEQ multiplex PCR; TCRdb lists only in-frame clones, some missing. The table lists approximately 170,000 clones, about 89% of them singletons. The sample was peripheral blood. These receptors were obtained from a man between 65 and 85 years old with acute or convalescent COVID-19.

The sample holds a few counts of this clone. The gene calls are TRBV28 and TRBJ1-1; D ambiguous. The CDR3 sequence is 16 residues long. V was clipped by 6 bases and J by 6 bases, with 23 bases between them. Germline assignment: CDR1 MDHEN and CDR2 SYDVKM. The CDR3 sequence: CASRLMWTWKGAEAFF. Here the CDR3 DNA reads TGTGCCAGCAGATTAATGTGGACCTGGAAGGGAGCTGAAGCTTTCTTT.

This chain links TRBV5-1 with TRBJ1-6; TRBD1 matches at 7 bases. Germline V gene sequence: CDR1 SGHRS, CDR2 YFSETQ. With 4 bases clipped from V and 4 bases from J, the junction kept 8 bases outside the gene matches. This CDR3 has 16 residues. CDR3 region: CASSPAGTDYNSPLHF. The CDR3 bases are TGCGCCAGCAGCCCGGCCGGGACAGATTATAATTCACCCCTCCACTTT.

V usage is TRBV28 and J usage is TRBJ2-7; 10 bases are shared with TRBD2. Losses at the gene ends were 7 bases for V and 5 bases for J; bases not matched to a gene: 8. CDR3 length: 14 residues. Germline CDR1 reads MDHEN; CDR2 reads SYDVKM. The CDR3 sequence is CASTLAGAIHEQYF. CDR3 nucleotides: TGTGCCAGCACCCTAGCGGGAGCAATCCACGAGCAGTACTTC. The whole variable domain, remainder taken from reference TRBV28 and TRBJ2-7, is DVKVTQSSRYLVKRTGEKVFLECVQDMDHENMFWYRQDPGLGLRLIYFSYDVKMKEKGDIPEGYSVSREKKERFSLILESASTNQTSMYLCASTLAGAIHEQYFGPGTRLTVT.

The chain has TRBV5-4 and TRBJ2-3; 9 bases map to TRBD1. The germline V gene has CDR1 SGHNT and CDR2 YYREEE (reference sequence). V was pared by 2 bases and J by 6 bases, with 4 bases of the junction left unmatched. This CDR3 region has 14 residues. DNA of the CDR3: TGTGCCAGCAGCTTTCAAGACAGGGGGGATACGCAGTATTTT. It is translated as CASSFQDRGDTQYF.

This chain connects TRBV5-1 to TRBJ1-1; D unresolved. V lost 1 base and J lost 4, with 11 bases in between. The CDR3 is 14 residues long. The germline V gene has CDR1 SGHRS and CDR2 YFSETQ. The CDR3 loop is CASSLNSGSTEAFF. The CDR3 coding sequence is TGCGCCAGCAGCTTGAATAGTGGGAGCACTGAAGCTTTCTTT.

The chain employs TRBV10-3 and TRBJ2-5, with TRBD2 identical over 8 bases. The germline gives CDR1 ENHRY, CDR2 SYGVKD. This CDR3 is built from 13 residues. J was trimmed by 4 bases and V by 4 bases; bases with no gene match: 2. The CDR3 bases are TGTGCCATCAGTGCGGGGGGGGTAGAGACCCAGTACTTC. Translated, it gives CAISAGGVETQYF.

This rearrangement joins TRBV6-1 to TRBJ1-3; possible D gene TRBD1, 5 bases. CDR1 and CDR2 (germline): MNHNS, SASEGT. V lost 1 base and J lost 9, with 10 bases in between. This CDR3 spans 13 amino acids. The CDR3, as DNA: TGTGCCAGCAGTGAAGGGACATTGGGCACCATATATTTT. It yields the protein CASSEGTLGTIYF.

The chain carries TRBV20-1 and TRBJ1-1; the D is unclear. The CDR3 contains 11 residues. Germline V CDR1 and CDR2: DFQATT, SNEGSKA (reference sequence). Trimming left V 4 bases short and J 5 bases short, with 8 bases between. The CDR3 region is CSAIAGTEAFF. The CDR3 nucleotides are TGCAGTGCTATAGCCGGAACTGAAGCTTTCTTT.

This sequence joins TRBV2 and TRBJ2-2; 11 nucleotides line up with TRBD2. After removal of 7 bases from V and 4 bases from J, the junction contained 5 bases not matched to a gene. Germline lookup yields CDR1 SNHLY and CDR2 FYNNEI. The CDR3 length is 15 residues. This CDR3 reads CASTLTSGSTGELFF. The CDR3 DNA sequence: TGTGCCAGCACCTTAACTAGCGGGAGCACCGGGGAGCTGTTTTTT.

With regard to this clone: The sample carries other DNA sequences with the same CDR3. The chain uses TRBV4-2 and TRBJ2-3; D unclear. This CDR3 contains 14 residues. The V and J ends lost 0 bases and 1 base respectively, with 5 bases between them. Germline V lookup: CDR1 LGHNA, CDR2 YNFKEQ. The CDR3 bases are TGTGCCAGCAGCCAAGATCGAGGCACAGATACGCAGTATTTT. It encodes CASSQDRGTDTQYF.

The gene calls are TRBV15 and TRBJ2-1, with 9 bases aligning to TRBD1. The germline V gene has CDR1 LNHNV and CDR2 YYDKDF (reference sequence). CDR3 size: 15 residues. The trim removed 1 base at V and 4 bases at J, leaving 2 bases unmatched. CDR3 nucleotides: TGTGCCACCAGCAGAGGGGACAGGGAGTACAATGAGCAGTTCTTC. Its protein is CATSRGDREYNEQFF. The full variable domain, its missing parts supplied by reference TRBV15 and TRBJ2-1, is DAMVIQNPRYQVTQFGKPVTLSCSQTLNHNVMYWYQQKSSQAPKLLFHYYDKDFNNEADTPDNFQSRRPNTSFCFLDIRSPGLGDTAMYLCATSRGDREYNEQFFGPGTRLTVL.

This clone was counted only a few times. The V call is TRBV5-6, the J call TRBJ1-5, with 9 bases fitting TRBD1. V shed 4 bases, J shed 1 base, and the junction held 12 bases outside the gene matches. CDR1 and CDR2 from the germline V gene are SGHDT and YYEEEE. The CDR3 contains 18 residues. The CDR3 region has the DNA TGTGCCAGCAGCGCGTACAGGACAGGGGCTGTCAGCAATCAGCCCCAGCATTTT. Residues: CASSAYRTGAVSNQPQHF.

This clone was counted a single time. This chain links TRBV7-9 with TRBJ1-1; the D is unclear. V lost 5 bases and J lost 1, with 8 bases in between. Per the germline V gene, CDR1 is SEHNR and CDR2 is FQNEAQ (reference sequence). This CDR3 comprises 13 residues. CDR3 sequence reads: CASSPRENTEAFF. CDR3 DNA: TGTGCCAGCAGCCCCCGGGAGAACACTGAAGCTTTCTTT. Full variable domain (rest looked up from reference TRBV7-9 and TRBJ1-1): DTGVSQNPRHKITKRGQNVTFRCDPISEHNRLYWYRQTLGQGPEFLTYFQNEAQLEKSRLLSDRFSAERPKGSFSTLEIQRTEQGDSAMYLCASSPRENTEAFFGQGTRLTVV.

The rearrangement links TRBV27 to TRBJ2-1; tentative D call: TRBD1 (6 bases). Germline CDR1 reads MNHEY; CDR2 reads SMNVEV (reference sequence). V dropped 4 bases and J dropped 4 bases, with 20 bases sitting between them. The CDR3 length is 17 residues. CDR3 region: CASSSGPWAGAYNEQFF. CDR3 DNA sequence: TGTGCCAGCAGTTCGGGTCCCTGGGCAGGGGCGTACAATGAGCAGTTCTTC.

This clone has a handful of counts. The rearrangement joins TRBV5-5 to TRBJ2-2; 9 positions agree with TRBD1. Germline V gene data show CDR1 as SGHKS and CDR2 as YYEKEE (reference sequence). The CDR3 is 16 residues long. Losses at the gene ends were 3 bases for V and 6 bases for J; bases not matched to a gene: 9. CDR3 sequence: CASSSTGTGPAGELFF. The CDR3 nucleotides read TGTGCCAGCAGCTCAACCGGGACAGGGCCGGCCGGGGAGCTGTTTTTT.

The chain uses TRBV24-1 and TRBJ2-3; 10 nucleotides align to TRBD2. The ends lost 9 bases at V and 4 bases at J; junction bases unmatched: 6. From germline, CDR1 is KGHDR and CDR2 SFDVKD. The length of the CDR3 is 14 residues. CDR3 sequence reads: CATQIAGGPDTQYF. CDR3 nucleotides: TGTGCCACCCAGATAGCGGGGGGCCCAGATACGCAGTATTTT.

This rearrangement joins TRBV6-5 to TRBJ1-1; D is undetermined. This CDR3 comprises 12 residues. Germline assignment: CDR1 MNHEY and CDR2 SVGAGI. The V and J ends lost 8 bases and 3 bases respectively, with 10 bases between them. CDR3 protein: CASGEVYTEAFF. The DNA of the CDR3 is TGTGCCAGCGGCGAGGTTTACACTGAAGCTTTCTTT.

The V and J genes are TRBV14 and TRBJ2-3; TRBD2 matches at 8 bases. With V trimmed by 5 bases and J by 5 bases, 6 bases remained unmatched. Germline CDR1 is SGHDN and CDR2 is FVKESK. The CDR3 spans 14 residues. This CDR3 reads CASSKREYGDTQYF. The DNA for the CDR3 is TGTGCCAGCAGCAAGCGGGAGTATGGAGATACGCAGTATTTT.

The gene calls are TRBV30 and TRBJ2-3, with TRBD1 identical over 8 bases. V shed 0 bases, J shed 1 base, and the junction held 0 bases outside the gene matches. This CDR3 comprises 14 residues. CDR1 is GTSNPN and CDR2 is SVGIG in the germline V gene (reference sequence). The CDR3 is CAWSVQGGTDTQYF. In DNA, the CDR3 is TGTGCCTGGAGTGTACAGGGGGGCACAGATACGCAGTATTTT.

The rearrangement uses TRBV5-4 and TRBJ2-1; TRBD2 agrees at 8 bases. This CDR3 contains 15 residues. Germline CDR1 SGHNT, CDR2 YYREEE (reference sequence). The J segment lost 5 bases and the V segment lost 7 bases, leaving 11 bases of the junction unmatched. CDR3 sequence: CASANLAGGHNEQFF. DNA for the CDR3: TGTGCCAGCGCTAACTTGGCGGGAGGTCACAATGAGCAGTTCTTC.

The V and J genes are TRBV28 and TRBJ2-7; the match to TRBD2 covers 9 bases. Germline CDR1 reads MDHEN; CDR2 reads SYDVKM. The CDR3 totals 14 residues. With V trimmed by 5 bases and J by 6 bases, 8 bases remained unmatched. CDR3 region: CASSLLAGTLEQYF. The CDR3 DNA reads as TGTGCCAGCAGTCTCCTAGCGGGGACACTCGAGCAGTACTTC.

DNA of the CDR3: TGTGCCAGCAGTTGGGGACTAGCGGGAGGTTCCTACGAGCAGTACTTC. It yields the protein CASSWGLAGGSYEQYF. V is TRBV28 and J is TRBJ2-7; 15 nucleotides match TRBD2. The germline V gene encodes CDR1 MDHEN and CDR2 SYDVKM. This CDR3 contains 16 residues. After removal of 4 bases from V and 1 base from J, the junction contained 2 bases not matched to a gene.

The chain combines TRBV7-2 with TRBJ2-1; 10 bases map to TRBD2. Germline V gives CDR1 SGHTA, CDR2 FQGNSA. The V and J ends lost 5 bases and 9 bases, in that order; junction bases with no gene match: 10. This CDR3 contains 15 residues. The CDR3 DNA reads as TGTGCCAGCAGCCCCTCGGCTAGCGGGAGTGTTGAGCAGTTCTTC. Translating it yields CASSPSASGSVEQFF.

This clone has ten or more counts. The sample has other DNA sequences that encode this CDR3 too. The gene calls are TRBV10-3 and TRBJ2-3; D may be TRBD1 (6 bases). V was cut by 4 bases and J by 2 bases, with 10 bases left in between. The CDR3 sequence is 14 residues long. Germline-derived CDR1 and CDR2 are ENHRY and SYGVKD. The CDR3 here is CAISGTGTTDTQYF. DNA of the CDR3: TGTGCCATCAGTGGTACAGGGACCACAGATACGCAGTATTTT.

V is TRBV27 and J is TRBJ2-1, with 9 nucleotides matching TRBD2. The CDR3 contains 16 residues. Germline V CDR1 and CDR2: MNHEY, SMNVEV (reference sequence). V lost 3 bases and J lost 3; bases outside the gene matches: 6. Here the CDR3 DNA reads TGTGCCAGCAGTTTTTTGCGGGGGGGCTACTACAATGAGCAGTTCTTC. Translating it yields CASSFLRGGYYNEQFF.

J is TRBJ1-4 and V is TRBV2, with D uncertain. The CDR3 loop spans 14 amino acids. V lost 4 bases to trimming and J lost 0 bases, with 6 bases between them. The V gene's germline CDR1 is SNHLY and CDR2 FYNNEI. CDR3: CASSVLPTNEKLFF. DNA for the CDR3: TGTGCCAGCAGTGTACTTCCAACTAATGAAAAACTGTTTTTT.

This clone was observed a single time. The chain employs TRBV19 and TRBJ1-5; 9 nucleotides line up with TRBD1. Germline V gene data show CDR1 as LNHDA and CDR2 as SQIVND (reference sequence). The CDR3 has 18 residues. The V segment lost 8 bases and the J segment 2 bases; nucleotides outside the gene matches: 16. In DNA form, the CDR3 reads TGTGCCAGTTTGGCCTACCAGGGACAGGGTTTAGGCAATCAGCCCCAGCATTTT. This translates into CASLAYQGQGLGNQPQHF.

The J gene is TRBJ2-7, the V gene TRBV7-2, with D possibly TRBD2 on 5 matching bases. Germline V CDR1 and CDR2: SGHTA, FQGNSA. V was cut by 5 bases and J by 6 bases, with 20 bases left in between. CDR3 size: 15 residues. CDR3 region: CASSPRGFQSGEQYF. The CDR3 bases are TGTGCCAGCAGCCCTCGAGGGTTCCAGTCCGGCGAGCAGTACTTC.

The chain links TRBV9 to TRBJ1-3; possible D gene TRBD1, 5 bases. The V end lost 0 bases, the J end lost 4 bases, and 11 bases lay between the germline ends. CDR3 length: 15 amino acids. From germline, CDR1 is SGDLS and CDR2 YYNGEE. The CDR3 sequence: CASSVGSGAGNTIYF. CDR3 sequence (DNA): TGTGCCAGCAGCGTAGGCAGTGGGGCAGGAAACACCATATATTTT. The variable domain in full, with the rest retrieved from reference TRBV9 and TRBJ1-3, is DSGVTQTPKHLITATGQRVTLRCSPRSGDLSVYWYQQSLDQGLQFLIQYYNGEERAKGNILERFSAQQFPDLHSELNLSSLELGDSALYFCASSVGSGAGNTIYFGEGSWLTVV.